Listed below are T cell receptor beta chains from one sample, sequenced in a study of T-cell memory formation after mild COVID-19. TCRdb reprocessed the 5' RACE reads with MiXCR, giving one entry per CDR3 protein. The data contain more than 250,000 distinct CDR3 sequences, 16% of them singletons. The specimen was PBMCs or a T cell subset sorted from them (not recorded which). Source of these receptors: a man between 18 and 35 years old who had mild COVID-19 (a few samples of this study predate the infection). Cell type and time point are not known. CDR3s include the opening cysteine and the closing phenylalanine or tryptophan. The D gene is left open where the match is weak. The size of a clone is reported for some rows only, either as once, few or many, or as a class for expanded clones.

>.|TRBV4-1|TRBD2|TRBJ2-1
CASSLQRGDYNEQFF
TGCGCCAGCAGCCTCCAGCGGGGGGACTACAATGAGCAGTTCTTC
>.|TRBV6-5|.|TRBJ1-2
CASSYSIVTYGYTF
TGTGCCAGCAGTTACTCGATAGTTACCTATGGCTACACCTTC
>.|TRBV7-9|.|TRBJ2-3
CASSLEVGDTQYF
TGTGCCAGCAGCTTAGAAGTAGGGGATACGCAGTATTTT
>.|TRBV4-3|.|TRBJ2-2
CASSQEKAPGELFF
TGCGCCAGCAGCCAAGAGAAGGCTCCCGGGGAGCTGTTTTTT
>few|TRBV6-2/TRBV6-3|.|TRBJ2-5
CASSYGVVETQYF
TGTGCCAGCAGTTACGGAGTGGTGGAGACCCAGTACTTC
>once|TRBV3-1|TRBD2|TRBJ2-7
CASTNGGGAAEQYF
TGTGCCAGCACCAACGGGGGGGGGGCCGCCGAGCAGTACTTC
>many|TRBV5-1|TRBD2|TRBJ2-5
CASSLYSGGPQETQYF
TGCGCCAGCAGCTTGTATAGCGGGGGGCCCCAAGAGACCCAGTACTTC
>few|TRBV19|.|TRBJ2-2
CASRSVSLNTGELFF
TGTGCCAGTAGGTCAGTCAGCCTGAACACCGGGGAGCTGTTTTTT
>few|TRBV5-1|.|TRBJ2-2
CASSSPGDTGELFF
TGCGCCAGCAGCTCCCCAGGGGACACCGGGGAGCTGTTTTTT
>.|TRBV6-2/TRBV6-3|.|TRBJ2-3
CASRSLFTDTQYF
TGTGCCAGTCGGTCTCTCTTCACAGATACGCAGTATTTT
>few|TRBV15|TRBD1|TRBJ1-4
CATSRVSEGAGEKLFF
TGTGCCACCAGCAGGGTCTCTGAGGGGGCTGGTGAAAAACTGTTTTTT
>few|TRBV4-3|TRBD2|TRBJ2-3
CASSQDHGGEGDTQYF
TGCGCCAGCAGCCAAGATCACGGGGGGGAAGGAGATACGCAGTATTTT
>many|TRBV20-1|.|TRBJ2-3
CSAPRQSSTDTQYF
TGCAGTGCCCCTAGACAGAGCTCCACAGATACGCAGTATTTT
>.|TRBV3-1|.|TRBJ2-3
CASSQPQGSSTDTQYF
TGTGCCAGCAGCCAACCACAGGGTTCTAGCACAGATACGCAGTATTTT
>.|TRBV7-2|.|TRBJ2-5
CASSFGQPAGTQYF
TGTGCCAGCAGCTTCGGACAACCCGCAGGGACCCAGTACTTC
>few|TRBV18|TRBD2|TRBJ2-1
CASSPPSGGSYNEQFF
TGTGCCAGCTCACCACCTAGCGGGGGCTCCTACAATGAGCAGTTCTTC
>.|TRBV4-1|.|TRBJ2-6
CASSPSRVGANVLTF
TGCGCCAGCAGCCCCTCCAGGGTTGGGGCCAACGTCCTGACTTTC
>few|TRBV7-2|TRBD1|TRBJ1-5
CASSPNRGEQPQHF
TGTGCCAGCAGCCCGAACAGGGGGGAGCAGCCCCAGCATTTT
>many|TRBV12-3/TRBV12-4|.|TRBJ1-2
CASSPGVHGYTF
TGTGCCAGCAGTCCAGGGGTTCATGGCTACACCTTC
>many|TRBV7-9|.|TRBJ2-5
CASSLAPDKETQYF
TGTGCCAGCAGCTTAGCCCCGGACAAAGAGACCCAGTACTTC
>.|TRBV7-9|TRBD1|TRBJ2-3
CASSLSGTGTDTQYF
TGTGCCAGCAGCCTCTCCGGGACAGGGACAGATACGCAGTATTTT
>.|TRBV5-6|TRBD1|TRBJ1-1
CASSWGQGIGLTEAFF
TGTGCCAGCAGCTGGGGACAGGGGATTGGTCTTACTGAAGCTTTCTTT
>.|TRBV6-5|TRBD2|TRBJ2-3
CASREPSGGSGDTQYF
TGTGCCAGCAGAGAACCTAGCGGGGGATCGGGAGATACGCAGTATTTT
>.|TRBV12-3/TRBV12-4|TRBD2|TRBJ2-7
CASSPGLTSGGEVWNEQYF
TGTGCCAGCAGCCCGGGGTTGACTAGCGGGGGGGAGGTTTGGAACGAGCAGTACTTC
>few|TRBV5-6|TRBD2|TRBJ2-1
CASSLLRGGYEQFF
TGTGCCAGCAGCTTGCTGCGGGGGGGCTATGAGCAGTTCTTC
>few|TRBV7-6|TRBD2|TRBJ2-7
CASSLVLAGISYEQYF
TGTGCCAGCAGCTTAGTATTAGCGGGTATCTCCTACGAGCAGTACTTC
>.|TRBV27|TRBD2|TRBJ2-3
CASSLEGRSGGADTQYF
TGTGCCAGCAGTTTAGAGGGGCGTAGCGGGGGGGCAGATACGCAGTATTTT
>.|TRBV11-2|.|TRBJ1-1
CASRLFVQGGINTEAFF
TGTGCCAGCAGGCTATTTGTACAGGGTGGGATAAACACTGAAGCTTTCTTT
>.|TRBV6-5|.|TRBJ2-5
CASSQGQPQETQYF
TGTGCCAGCAGTCAGGGCCAGCCCCAAGAGACCCAGTACTTC
>few|TRBV5-5|.|TRBJ2-1
CASSRQSGDEQFF
TGTGCCAGCAGCCGTCAGTCGGGGGATGAGCAGTTCTTC
>many|TRBV6-4|.|TRBJ2-3
CASAFRSQDTQYF
TGTGCCAGCGCCTTCCGCTCCCAAGATACGCAGTATTTT
>few|TRBV10-3|.|TRBJ1-1
CAISGNRGEAFF
TGTGCCATCAGTGGAAACCGTGGAGAAGCTTTCTTT
>.|TRBV3-1|.|TRBJ2-7
CASSQEGLSYEQYF
TGTGCCAGCAGCCAAGAGGGCCTCTCCTACGAGCAGTACTTC
>few|TRBV11-3|TRBD1|TRBJ1-2
CASSFTGGKGYTF
TGTGCCAGCAGCTTTACAGGGGGCAAAGGCTACACCTTC
>.|TRBV6-1|.|TRBJ1-1
CASTLNRAHTEAFF
TGTGCCAGCACCCTAAACAGGGCCCACACTGAAGCTTTCTTT